This record concerns one T cell receptor beta chain sequence. Relative to the germline gene, one junction end is altered; a read error may explain this. The length of the CDR3 is 18 residues. Germline CDR1 and CDR2: KGHDR and SFDVKD. The sample is drawn from a study of control samples from healthy donors and cancer patients. The table came from immunoSEQ multiplex PCR; TCRdb's copy has only in-frame clones and leaves some out. Among over 150,000 clones, 96% were seen once, and the ten largest hold 1%. This sequence was found in a woman between 25 and 40 years old in good health. The source material was blood. The chain joins TRBV24-1 to TRBJ2-3; the match to TRBD2 covers 13 bases. CDR3 amino acids: CATSDNPGLAGLTATQYF. CDR3 bases: TGTGCCACCAGTGACAACCCGGGACTAGCGGGACTCACAGCTACGCAGTATTTT.